This T cell receptor beta chain was recorded in a study of blood T cell repertoires in COVID-19. In the study overall: Sources were T cells, B-cell-depleted T cells, or PBMCs; the material itself was cDNA or gDNA.

In the original workflow: Reference gene primers were amplified, and this amplification served to estimate nucleated cell counts. TCRdb keeps only in-frame clones here, not all; method: immunoSEQ multiplex PCR. V and J calls and clone size come straight from that table; D and trimming were deduced from the DNA. The sample includes about 140,000 clones, around 83% of them seen just once. This clone was detected only once. The germline V and J ends were trimmed by 3 bases and 6 bases, with 14 bases remaining between them. This CDR3 has 14 amino acids. CDR1 and CDR2 from the germline V gene are KGHSH and LQKENI.

The V call is TRBV18, the J call TRBJ2-5, with a possible D match to TRBD2 (6 bases). This TCR was sampled from a human donor in a cohort sampled during active COVID-19. The specimen was peripheral blood. CDR3: CASSPGTQGKTQYF. The CDR3 DNA reads as TGTGCCAGCTCACCGGGGACTCAGGGAAAGACCCAGTACTTC.